This section outlines one T cell receptor beta chain sequence together with its context. Its antigen is currently unknown. Other nucleotide sequences from this sample produce the same CDR3. This entry is derived from a study of shared clonotypes between healthy human individuals. Regarding the study as a whole: Since donors were few, the genetic and exposure-history diversity represented was limited. Among donors, clonotype sharing was expected to be affected by sequencing depth.

The V gene's germline CDR1 is SGHRS and CDR2 YFSETQ. The CDR3 loop spans 15 amino acids. V dropped 0 bases and J dropped 0 bases, with 7 bases sitting between them. Assay: immunoSEQ multiplex PCR; the TCRdb copy retains only in-frame clones and omits some. Of 600,000 to 750,000 clones in the sample, more than 70% were seen once. The TCR originated in a young woman in good health. This chain joins TRBV5-1 and TRBJ2-1; tentatively, D is TRBD1 (5 bases). The sequenced sample consisted of memory CD4+ T cells sorted from blood. Regarding subset: CD45RA-negative fraction. The CDR3 sequence: CASSLDRSSYNEQFF. The CDR3 DNA reads TGCGCCAGCAGCTTGGACAGGTCCTCCTACAATGAGCAGTTCTTC.